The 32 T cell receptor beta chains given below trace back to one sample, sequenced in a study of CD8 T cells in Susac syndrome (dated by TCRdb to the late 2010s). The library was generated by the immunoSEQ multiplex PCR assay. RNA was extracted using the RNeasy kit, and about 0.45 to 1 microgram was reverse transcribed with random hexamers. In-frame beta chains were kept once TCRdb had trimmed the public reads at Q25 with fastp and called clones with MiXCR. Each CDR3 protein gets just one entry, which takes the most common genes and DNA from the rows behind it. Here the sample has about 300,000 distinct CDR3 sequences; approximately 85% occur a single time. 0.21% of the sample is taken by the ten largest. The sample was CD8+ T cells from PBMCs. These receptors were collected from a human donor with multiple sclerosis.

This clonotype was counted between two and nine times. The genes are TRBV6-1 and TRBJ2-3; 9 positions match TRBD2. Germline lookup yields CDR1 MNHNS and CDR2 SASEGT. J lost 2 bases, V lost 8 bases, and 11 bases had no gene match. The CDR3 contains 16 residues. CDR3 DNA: TGTGCCAGCCGTCCCGAAACTAGCGGGTACACAGATACGCAGTATTTT. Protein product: CASRPETSGYTDTQYF.

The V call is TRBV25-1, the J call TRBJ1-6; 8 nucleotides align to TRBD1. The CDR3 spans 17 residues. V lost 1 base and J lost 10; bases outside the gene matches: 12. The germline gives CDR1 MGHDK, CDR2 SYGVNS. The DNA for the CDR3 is TGTGCCAGCAGTGAATTCATACGGCAGGGGGCACAATCACCCCTCCACTTT. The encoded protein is CASSEFIRQGAQSPLHF.

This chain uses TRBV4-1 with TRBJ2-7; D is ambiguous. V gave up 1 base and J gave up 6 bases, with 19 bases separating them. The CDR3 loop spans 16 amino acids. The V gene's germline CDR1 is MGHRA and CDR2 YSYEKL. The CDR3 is CASSQAMSGPFGEQYF. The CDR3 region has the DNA TGCGCCAGCAGCCAAGCTATGTCAGGCCCCTTCGGCGAGCAGTACTTC.

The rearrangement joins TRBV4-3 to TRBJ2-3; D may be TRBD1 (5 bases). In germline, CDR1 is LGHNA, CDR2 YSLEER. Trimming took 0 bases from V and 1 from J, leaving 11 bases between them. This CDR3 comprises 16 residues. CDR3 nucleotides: TGCGCCAGCAGCCAAGATGGTAAAGGGGGCACAGATACGCAGTATTTT. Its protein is CASSQDGKGGTDTQYF.

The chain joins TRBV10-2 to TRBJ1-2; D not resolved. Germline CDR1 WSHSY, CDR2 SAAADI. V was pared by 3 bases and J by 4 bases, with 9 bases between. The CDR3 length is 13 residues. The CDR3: CASSDYGPYGYTF. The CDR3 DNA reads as TGCGCCAGCAGTGATTATGGCCCCTATGGCTACACCTTC.

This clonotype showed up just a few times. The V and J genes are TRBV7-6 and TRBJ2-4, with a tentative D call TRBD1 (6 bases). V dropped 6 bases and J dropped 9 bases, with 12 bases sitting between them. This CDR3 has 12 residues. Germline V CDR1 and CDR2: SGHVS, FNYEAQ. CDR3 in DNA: TGTGCCAGCAGTCTGGGGGACACCATTCAGTACTTC. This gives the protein CASSLGDTIQYF.

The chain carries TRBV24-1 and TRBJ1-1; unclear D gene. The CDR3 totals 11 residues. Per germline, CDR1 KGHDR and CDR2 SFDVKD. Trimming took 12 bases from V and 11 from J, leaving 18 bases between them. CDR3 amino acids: CALPVPDGAFF. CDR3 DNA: TGTGCCCTCCCGGTCCCCGACGGGGCTTTCTTT.

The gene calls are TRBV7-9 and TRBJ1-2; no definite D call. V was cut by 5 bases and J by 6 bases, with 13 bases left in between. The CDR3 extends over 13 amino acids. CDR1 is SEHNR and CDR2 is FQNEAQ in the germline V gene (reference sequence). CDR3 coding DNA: TGTGCCAGCAGCGTAGTCGAAAGGGATGGCTACACCTTC. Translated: CASSVVERDGYTF. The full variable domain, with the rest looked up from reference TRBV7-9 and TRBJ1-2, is DTGVSQNPRHKITKRGQNVTFRCDPISEHNRLYWYRQTLGQGPEFLTYFQNEAQLEKSRLLSDRFSAERPKGSFSTLEIQRTEQGDSAMYLCASSVVERDGYTFGSGTRLTVV.

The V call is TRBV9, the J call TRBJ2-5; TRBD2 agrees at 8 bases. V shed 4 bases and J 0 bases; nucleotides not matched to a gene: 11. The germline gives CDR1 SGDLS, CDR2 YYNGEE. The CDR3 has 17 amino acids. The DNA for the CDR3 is TGTGCCAGCAGCCTGGGCCTTAGCGGGATCAACCAAGAGACCCAGTACTTC. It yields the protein CASSLGLSGINQETQYF.

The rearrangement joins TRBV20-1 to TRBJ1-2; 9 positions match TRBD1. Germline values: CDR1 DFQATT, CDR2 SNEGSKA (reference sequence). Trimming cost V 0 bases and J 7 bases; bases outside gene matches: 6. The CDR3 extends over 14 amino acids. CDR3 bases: TGCAGTGCTAGAGACCCTACAGGGGGCCTTGGCTACACCTTC. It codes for CSARDPTGGLGYTF.

For the CDR3, the DNA is TGCGCCAGCAGCCCAGGGACAGCTGATCGCGAGCAGTTCTTC. Its translation is CASSPGTADREQFF. The V and J genes are TRBV4-3 and TRBJ2-1, with 7 bases fitting TRBD1. The J segment lost 10 bases and the V segment lost 4 bases, leaving 10 bases of the junction unmatched. The CDR3 spans 14 residues. Looked up from germline, CDR1 is LGHNA and CDR2 is YSLEER.

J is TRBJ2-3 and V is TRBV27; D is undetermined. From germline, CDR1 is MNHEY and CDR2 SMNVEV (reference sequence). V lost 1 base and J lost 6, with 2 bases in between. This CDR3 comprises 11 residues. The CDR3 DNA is TGTGCCAGCAGTTTATTTGATACGCAGTATTTT. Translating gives CASSLFDTQYF.

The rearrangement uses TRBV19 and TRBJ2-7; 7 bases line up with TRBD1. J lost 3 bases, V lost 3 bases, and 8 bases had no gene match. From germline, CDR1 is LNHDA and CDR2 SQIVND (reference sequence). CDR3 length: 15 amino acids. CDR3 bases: TGTGCCAGTAGTATGTCTATCGGGACAGTCTACGAGCAGTACTTC. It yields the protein CASSMSIGTVYEQYF.

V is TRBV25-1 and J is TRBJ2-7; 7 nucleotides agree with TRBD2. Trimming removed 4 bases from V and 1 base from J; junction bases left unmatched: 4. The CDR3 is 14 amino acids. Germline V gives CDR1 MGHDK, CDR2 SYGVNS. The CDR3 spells CASSGASGSYEQYF. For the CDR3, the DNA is TGTGCCAGCAGTGGTGCTAGCGGATCCTACGAGCAGTACTTC.

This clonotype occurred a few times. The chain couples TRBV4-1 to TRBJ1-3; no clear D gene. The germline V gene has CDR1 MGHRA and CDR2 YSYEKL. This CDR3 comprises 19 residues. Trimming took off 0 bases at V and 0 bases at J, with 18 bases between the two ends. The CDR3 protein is CASSQDLIRQAGSGNTIYF. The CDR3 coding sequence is TGCGCCAGCAGCCAAGACTTAATCCGCCAGGCGGGCTCTGGAAACACCATATATTTT.

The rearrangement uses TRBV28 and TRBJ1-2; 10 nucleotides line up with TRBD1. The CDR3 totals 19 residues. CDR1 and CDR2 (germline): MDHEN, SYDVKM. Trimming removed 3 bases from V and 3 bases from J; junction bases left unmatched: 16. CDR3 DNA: TGTGCCAGCAGTTTCGGTTTGGGGACAGGGGCAGAAGGGGACTATGGCTACACCTTC. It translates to CASSFGLGTGAEGDYGYTF.

CDR3 sequence reads: CASSPPGPEAFF. For the CDR3, the DNA is TGTGCCAGCAGCCCCCCCGGGCCGGAAGCTTTCTTT. The chain links TRBV7-9 to TRBJ1-1; D is unresolved. V was clipped by 5 bases and J by 8 bases, with 12 bases between them. The length of the CDR3 is 12 residues. The germline gives CDR1 SEHNR, CDR2 FQNEAQ (reference sequence).

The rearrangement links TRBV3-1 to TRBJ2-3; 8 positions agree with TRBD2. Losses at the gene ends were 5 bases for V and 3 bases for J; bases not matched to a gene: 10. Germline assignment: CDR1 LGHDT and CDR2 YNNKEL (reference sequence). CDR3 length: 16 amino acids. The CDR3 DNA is TGTGCCAGCAGCTCCGGGAGCGGGAGTTTGACAGATACGCAGTATTTT. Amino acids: CASSSGSGSLTDTQYF.

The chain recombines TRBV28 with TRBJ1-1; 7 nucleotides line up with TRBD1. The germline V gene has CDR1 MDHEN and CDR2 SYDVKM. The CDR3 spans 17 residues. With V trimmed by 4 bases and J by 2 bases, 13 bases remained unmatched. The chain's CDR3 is CASSYLGGAGFNTEAFF. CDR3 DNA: TGTGCCAGCAGTTACCTAGGGGGCGCGGGGTTTAACACTGAAGCTTTCTTT.

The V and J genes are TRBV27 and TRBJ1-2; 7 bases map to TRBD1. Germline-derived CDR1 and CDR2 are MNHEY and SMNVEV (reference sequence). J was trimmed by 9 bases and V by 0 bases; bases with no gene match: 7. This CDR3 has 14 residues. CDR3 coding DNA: TGTGCCAGCAGTTTATCAGGGGGCCTCATCAGCTACACCTTC. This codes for CASSLSGGLISYTF.

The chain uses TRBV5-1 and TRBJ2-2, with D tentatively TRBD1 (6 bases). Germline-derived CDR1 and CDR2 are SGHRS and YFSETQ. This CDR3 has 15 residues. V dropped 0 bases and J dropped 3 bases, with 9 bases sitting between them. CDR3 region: CASSLGHRDTGELFF. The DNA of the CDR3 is TGCGCCAGCAGCTTGGGCCACAGGGACACCGGGGAGCTGTTTTTT.

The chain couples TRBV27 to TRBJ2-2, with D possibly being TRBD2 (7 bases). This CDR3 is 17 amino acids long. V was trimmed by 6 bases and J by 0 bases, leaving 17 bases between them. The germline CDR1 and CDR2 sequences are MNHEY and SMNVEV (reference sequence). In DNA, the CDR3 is TGTGCCAGCAGAAGGGGGGCGGGGGACGCGAACACCGGGGAGCTGTTTTTT. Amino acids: CASRRGAGDANTGELFF.

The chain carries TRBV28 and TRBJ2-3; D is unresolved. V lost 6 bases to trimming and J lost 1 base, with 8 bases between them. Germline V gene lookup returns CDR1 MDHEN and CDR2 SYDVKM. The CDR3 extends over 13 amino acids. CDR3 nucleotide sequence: TGTGCCAGCAGCGCGAGCGGCACAGATACGCAGTATTTT. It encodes CASSASGTDTQYF.

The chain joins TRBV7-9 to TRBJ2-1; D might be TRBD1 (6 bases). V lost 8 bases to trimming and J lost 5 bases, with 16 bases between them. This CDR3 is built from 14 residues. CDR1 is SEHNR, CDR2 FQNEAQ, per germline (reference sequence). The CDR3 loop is CASEGTTVNNEQFF. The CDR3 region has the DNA TGTGCCAGCGAGGGGACAACCGTAAACAATGAGCAGTTCTTC.

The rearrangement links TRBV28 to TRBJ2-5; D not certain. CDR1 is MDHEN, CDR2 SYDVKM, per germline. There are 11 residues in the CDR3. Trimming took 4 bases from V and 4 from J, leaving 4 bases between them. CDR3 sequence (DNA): TGTGCCAGCAGTTCTACAGAGACCCAGTACTTC. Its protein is CASSSTETQYF. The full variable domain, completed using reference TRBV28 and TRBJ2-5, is DVKVTQSSRYLVKRTGEKVFLECVQDMDHENMFWYRQDPGLGLRLIYFSYDVKMKEKGDIPEGYSVSREKKERFSLILESASTNQTSMYLCASSSTETQYFGPGTRLLVL.

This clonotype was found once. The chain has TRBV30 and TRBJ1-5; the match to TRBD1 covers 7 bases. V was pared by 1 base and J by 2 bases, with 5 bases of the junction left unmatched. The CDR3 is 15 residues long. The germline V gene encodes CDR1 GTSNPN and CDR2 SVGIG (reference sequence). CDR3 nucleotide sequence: TGTGCCTGGAGTGAGTGGCAGGGGGGCAATCAGCCCCAGCATTTT. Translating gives CAWSEWQGGNQPQHF.

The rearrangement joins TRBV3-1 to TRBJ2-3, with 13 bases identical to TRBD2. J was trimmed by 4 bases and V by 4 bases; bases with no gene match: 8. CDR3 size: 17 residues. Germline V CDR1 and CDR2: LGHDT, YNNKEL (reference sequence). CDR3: CASSPRTSGRFPDTQYF. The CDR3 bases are TGTGCCAGCAGCCCCCGGACTAGCGGGAGATTCCCAGATACGCAGTATTTT.

Here the CDR3 reads CATSARQLIMFNYNEQFF. DNA of the CDR3: TGTGCCACCAGTGCCAGACAGCTAATAATGTTCAATTACAATGAGCAGTTCTTC. This chain uses TRBV24-1 with TRBJ2-1; D might be TRBD1 (5 bases). V was pared by 5 bases and J by 4 bases, with 23 bases between. Germline assignment: CDR1 KGHDR and CDR2 SFDVKD. The CDR3 runs to 18 residues.

The CDR3 bases are TGTGCCTGGAGTGAGGTTCAAGAGACCCAGTACTTC. Translated, it gives CAWSEVQETQYF. This chain joins TRBV30 and TRBJ2-5, with unresolved D. V lost 1 base and J lost 2, with 5 bases in between. CDR3 length: 12 residues. CDR1 is GTSNPN, CDR2 SVGIG, per germline (reference sequence).

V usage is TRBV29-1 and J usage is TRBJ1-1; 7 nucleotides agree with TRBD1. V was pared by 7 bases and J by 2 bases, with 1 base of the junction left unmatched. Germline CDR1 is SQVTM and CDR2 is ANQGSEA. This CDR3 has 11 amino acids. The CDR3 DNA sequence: TGCAGCGGACAGGGTAACACTGAAGCTTTCTTT. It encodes CSGQGNTEAFF.

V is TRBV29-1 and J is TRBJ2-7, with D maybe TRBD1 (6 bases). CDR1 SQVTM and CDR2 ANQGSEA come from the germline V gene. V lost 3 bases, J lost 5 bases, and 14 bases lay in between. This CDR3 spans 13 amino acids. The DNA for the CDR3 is TGCAGCGTTGACCCTGAACAGGGTAACGAGCAGTACTTC. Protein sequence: CSVDPEQGNEQYF.

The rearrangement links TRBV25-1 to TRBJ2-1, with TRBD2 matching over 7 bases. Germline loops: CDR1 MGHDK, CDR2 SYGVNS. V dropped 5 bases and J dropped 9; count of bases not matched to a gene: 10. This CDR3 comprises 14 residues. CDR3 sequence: CASSPAGGEREQFF. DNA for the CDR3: TGTGCCAGCAGTCCCGCTGGGGGGGAGCGTGAGCAGTTCTTC.